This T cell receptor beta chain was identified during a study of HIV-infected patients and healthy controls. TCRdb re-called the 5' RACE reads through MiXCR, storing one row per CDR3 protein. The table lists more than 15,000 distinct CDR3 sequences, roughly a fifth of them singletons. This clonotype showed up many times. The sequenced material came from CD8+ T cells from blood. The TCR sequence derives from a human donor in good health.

The CDR3 spells CASSLGTNYWPQHF. Written as DNA, the CDR3 is TGTGCCAGCAGCTTAGGGACAAACTACTGGCCCCAGCATTTT. V and J are TRBV7-9 and TRBJ1-5, with D tentatively TRBD1 (5 bases). The CDR3 covers 14 residues. Germline CDR1 reads SEHNR; CDR2 reads FQNEAQ (reference sequence). Trimming removed 1 base at V and 9 bases at J, with 13 bases between. Full variable domain (rest looked up from reference TRBV7-9 and TRBJ1-5): DTGVSQNPRHKITKRGQNVTFRCDPISEHNRLYWYRQTLGQGPEFLTYFQNEAQLEKSRLLSDRFSAERPKGSFSTLEIQRTEQGDSAMYLCASSLGTNYWPQHFGDGTRLSIL.